In this sample, the clone carrying this TCR beta chain turned up once. Original handling: Amplification with reference gene primers provided the estimates of nucleated cell counts. TCRdb's copy holds only in-frame clones and misses some; the assay was immunoSEQ multiplex PCR. V and J calls plus clone size are reproduced from that table; the DNA served to infer D and trimming. The table lists some 320,000 clones, around 92% of them singletons. Enrolled through a virtual design, the participants were between about 18 and 100 years of age and came from roughly 22 US areas. CDR1 and CDR2 (germline): LNHDA, SQIVND (reference sequence). The CDR3 is 16 amino acids. V shed 6 bases, J shed 2 bases, and the junction held 8 bases outside the gene matches. The data belong to a study of blood T cell repertoires in COVID-19. Study background: The origin of the acute and convalescent COVID-19 samples was the United States, Italy and Spain. T cells, B-cell-depleted T cells, or PBMCs supplied cDNA or gDNA.

Sequenced: PBMCs or T cells enriched from blood (not recorded which). This receptor was identified in a woman aged 50 to 65 who had been exposed to COVID-19. The rearrangement links TRBV19 to TRBJ1-3; 9 bases fit TRBD1. The CDR3 reads CASSKTGGATGNTIYF. The DNA for the CDR3 is TGTGCCAGTAGCAAAACAGGGGGCGCAACTGGAAACACCATATATTTT.